Listed here are 23 T cell receptor beta chains from one sample, sequenced in a study of T cell changes during pregnancy in multiple sclerosis. Sequencing was performed with immunoSEQ multiplex PCR; in TCRdb, only in-frame clones are kept and a portion is missing. The data hold 64,000 or so clones, with about 96% observed a single time. The sample was CD8+ T cells from peripheral blood mononuclear cells, taken after pregnancy. All receptors derive from a female donor with multiple sclerosis, enrolled in a pregnancy study.

The chain combines TRBV5-4 with TRBJ2-1; TRBD1 might be the D (6 bases). V was clipped by 4 bases and J by 8 bases, with 10 bases between them. The CDR3 sequence is 12 residues long. Germline V gene lookup returns CDR1 SGHNT and CDR2 YYREEE (reference sequence). The CDR3 DNA sequence: TGTGCCAGCAGCCCCAGGGGCGATGAGCAGTTCTTC. Translating it yields CASSPRGDEQFF.

The chain joins TRBV7-9 to TRBJ2-7; D perhaps matches TRBD2 (6 bases). This CDR3 spans 14 amino acids. From germline, CDR1 is SEHNR and CDR2 FQNEAQ (reference sequence). V lost 5 bases to trimming and J lost 1 base, with 12 bases between them. CDR3 bases: TGTGCCAGCAGCCCGGAGGGCCGGTCCTACGAGCAGTACTTC. It is translated as CASSPEGRSYEQYF.

The chain couples TRBV28 to TRBJ1-2, with D uncertain. Germline values: CDR1 MDHEN, CDR2 SYDVKM. Trimming left V 5 bases short and J 4 bases short, with 14 bases between. The CDR3 has 14 amino acids. The DNA for the CDR3 is TGTGCCAGCAGTCCCCCAACCCAGGCCTATGGCTACACCTTC. Translation: CASSPPTQAYGYTF.

The chain recombines TRBV5-5 with TRBJ1-1, with D perhaps matching TRBD1 (6 bases). The germline V gene encodes CDR1 SGHKS and CDR2 YYEKEE (reference sequence). V shed 1 base and J shed 3 bases, with 16 bases lying between them. CDR3 length: 16 residues. In DNA form, the CDR3 reads TGTGCCAGCAGCTTGTTCGCGGGGGCGGGGTACACTGAAGCTTTCTTT. Amino acids: CASSLFAGAGYTEAFF. Variable domain in full (rest from reference TRBV5-5 and TRBJ1-1): DAGVTQSPTHLIKTRGQQVTLRCSPISGHKSVSWYQQVLGQGPQFIFQYYEKEERGRGNFPDRFSARQFPNYSSELNVNALLLGDSALYLCASSLFAGAGYTEAFFGQGTRLTVV.

V gene TRBV7-9 combines with J gene TRBJ2-7; 8 bases fit TRBD2. The CDR3 is 16 residues long. Germline loops: CDR1 SEHNR, CDR2 FQNEAQ (reference sequence). V shed 5 bases and J 1 base; nucleotides not matched to a gene: 10. CDR3 region: CASSPPSSGRSYEQYF. The CDR3 nucleotides read TGTGCCAGCAGCCCCCCCTCGAGCGGGAGATCCTACGAGCAGTACTTC.

The V gene is TRBV27, the J gene TRBJ2-3; 7 bases fit TRBD2. The germline CDR1 and CDR2 sequences are MNHEY and SMNVEV (reference sequence). V shed 3 bases and J 5 bases; nucleotides not matched to a gene: 5. The CDR3 length is 14 residues. The CDR3 DNA follows: TGTGCCAGCAGTTTCGGTCCGGGAGGAGATACGCAGTATTTT. Protein: CASSFGPGGDTQYF.

The CDR3 nucleotides are TGTGCCAGCAGCTTAGATCCGGGATTCTCCTACGAGCAGTACTTC. It translates to CASSLDPGFSYEQYF. This chain uses TRBV7-8 with TRBJ2-7, with D possibly being TRBD2 (5 bases). CDR1 is SGHVS, CDR2 FQNEAQ, per germline. V dropped 1 base and J dropped 0 bases, with 10 bases sitting between them. CDR3 size: 15 residues. The full variable domain, completed using reference TRBV7-8 and TRBJ2-7, is GAGVSQSPRYKVAKRGQDVALRCDPISGHVSLFWYQQALGQGPEFLTYFQNEAQLDKSGLPSDRFFAERPEGSVSTLKIQRTQQEDSAVYLCASSLDPGFSYEQYFGPGTRLTVT.

The genes are TRBV19 and TRBJ2-5; a weak D match, TRBD2 (5 bases). In germline, CDR1 is LNHDA, CDR2 SQIVND (reference sequence). The CDR3 length is 15 residues. V lost 3 bases and J lost 5, with 16 bases in between. As DNA, the CDR3 is TGTGCCAGTAGTATTCCGGCCAGGCCGGGGGAGACCCAGTACTTC. Its translation: CASSIPARPGETQYF.

The genes are TRBV5-4 and TRBJ2-5, with D perhaps TRBD2 (5 bases). The CDR3 has 14 amino acids. In germline, CDR1 is SGHNT, CDR2 YYREEE (reference sequence). The germline V and J ends were trimmed by 0 bases and 1 base, with 7 bases remaining between them. CDR3 bases: TGTGCCAGCAGCTTGGCGGGGAGCCAAGAGACCCAGTACTTC. It specifies CASSLAGSQETQYF.

The chain employs TRBV27 and TRBJ2-7; 11 bases line up with TRBD1. In germline, CDR1 is MNHEY, CDR2 SMNVEV (reference sequence). This CDR3 comprises 13 residues. Trimming took 3 bases from V and 6 from J; bases not matched to a gene: 1. In nucleotides, the CDR3 is TGTGCCAGCAGTTTTGGGACAGGGGGCGAGCAGTACTTC. Translated, it gives CASSFGTGGEQYF.

V is TRBV7-9 and J is TRBJ1-1; maybe TRBD1 (6 bases). The CDR3 runs to 14 residues. Germline V gene data show CDR1 as SEHNR and CDR2 as FQNEAQ (reference sequence). Trimming took off 5 bases at V and 4 bases at J, with 14 bases between the two ends. This CDR3 is CASSPPQGFTEAFF. The DNA of the CDR3 is TGTGCCAGCAGCCCACCTCAGGGGTTCACTGAAGCTTTCTTT.

V and J are TRBV13 and TRBJ1-2; 12 bases line up with TRBD1. The germline gives CDR1 PRHDT, CDR2 FYEKMQ (reference sequence). The CDR3 consists of 17 residues. J gave up 4 bases and V 4 bases, and 10 bases lay outside the gene matches. The CDR3, as DNA: TGTGCCAGCAGCTCAACGGGACAGGGGGCGCGGGGCTATGGCTACACCTTC. Translation: CASSSTGQGARGYGYTF.

The rearrangement links TRBV30 to TRBJ1-5; 10 bases line up with TRBD1. Germline loops: CDR1 GTSNPN, CDR2 SVGIG (reference sequence). V lost 2 bases to trimming and J lost 4 bases; unmatched junction nucleotides: 5. This CDR3 spans 15 amino acids. The CDR3 nucleotides are TGTGCCTGGAGTTTGACAGGGGGCGGGAATCAGCCCCAGCATTTT. Its translation is CAWSLTGGGNQPQHF.

The V call is TRBV25-1, the J call TRBJ2-7; D unclear. The V and J ends lost 4 bases and 3 bases respectively, with 10 bases between them. This CDR3 has 13 amino acids. Germline assignment: CDR1 MGHDK and CDR2 SYGVNS. CDR3 amino acids: CASSGVHYYEQYF. CDR3 in DNA: TGTGCCAGCAGTGGGGTCCACTACTACGAGCAGTACTTC.

The J gene is TRBJ2-7, the V gene TRBV7-9; TRBD2 matches at 9 bases. CDR1 is SEHNR, CDR2 FQNEAQ, per germline (reference sequence). The CDR3 is 14 amino acids. With 8 bases clipped from V and 1 base from J, the junction kept 6 bases outside the gene matches. CDR3 sequence: CASSPTSGSYEQYF. The DNA of the CDR3 is TGTGCCAGCTCCCCGACTAGCGGTTCCTACGAGCAGTACTTC.

V gene TRBV28 combines with J gene TRBJ2-5; 7 nucleotides line up with TRBD1. CDR3 length: 13 residues. Germline CDR1 reads MDHEN; CDR2 reads SYDVKM. Trimming at V came to 5 bases and at J to 5 bases, leaving 5 bases not matched to a gene. The CDR3 DNA follows: TGTGCCAGCAGTGACCGACAGGGTGAGACCCAGTACTTC. Translating it yields CASSDRQGETQYF.

The chain links TRBV29-1 to TRBJ1-1, with D perhaps TRBD1 (5 bases). This CDR3 is 15 amino acids long. V lost 3 bases and J 1 base, leaving 15 bases between the germline ends. The germline gives CDR1 SQVTM, CDR2 ANQGSEA. In DNA, the CDR3 is TGCAGCGTTGACGGGGCAGGCGGGGGGAACACTGAAGCTTTCTTT. Translating gives CSVDGAGGGNTEAFF.

V gene TRBV5-1 combines with J gene TRBJ1-5; 9 nucleotides agree with TRBD1. The germline V gene has CDR1 SGHRS and CDR2 YFSETQ. V lost 0 bases and J lost 8; bases outside the gene matches: 6. CDR3 length: 15 amino acids. Written as DNA, the CDR3 is TGCGCCAGCAGCTTGGGGGACAGGGTCGGGGAGCCCCAGCATTTT. The encoded protein is CASSLGDRVGEPQHF.

This chain connects TRBV27 to TRBJ1-2; D perhaps matches TRBD1 (5 bases). The CDR3 is 14 amino acids. Between the trimmed V and J ends, which lost 6 bases and 1 base, there was a span of 12 bases. CDR1 and CDR2 (germline): MNHEY, SMNVEV (reference sequence). DNA for the CDR3: TGTGCCAGCAGCCTCCAGGGAAGTAACTATGGCTACACCTTC. This translates into CASSLQGSNYGYTF.

The gene calls are TRBV5-4 and TRBJ2-3; D is unresolved. Between the trimmed V and J ends, which lost 4 bases and 10 bases, there was a span of 16 bases. Per germline, CDR1 SGHNT and CDR2 YYREEE (reference sequence). This CDR3 contains 13 residues. The CDR3 DNA reads as TGTGCCAGCAGCCCCGTAGAATCTGGTGCGCAGTATTTT. Translating gives CASSPVESGAQYF. The variable domain in full, completed from reference TRBV5-4 and TRBJ2-3, reads ETGVTQSPTHLIKTRGQQVTLRCSSQSGHNTVSWYQQALGQGPQFIFQYYREEENGRGNFPPRFSGLQFPNYSSELNVNALELDDSALYLCASSPVESGAQYFGPGTRLTVL.

The chain uses TRBV7-9 and TRBJ2-7, with D tentatively TRBD1 (6 bases). The CDR3 consists of 15 residues. Trimming took off 3 bases at V and 0 bases at J, with 12 bases between the two ends. Germline loops: CDR1 SEHNR, CDR2 FQNEAQ (reference sequence). CDR3 in DNA: TGTGCCAGCAGCTTGGGGACACACGGCTCCTACGAGCAGTACTTC. Its protein is CASSLGTHGSYEQYF.

The chain carries TRBV28 and TRBJ2-7; 10 bases line up with TRBD1. Germline trimming cut 5 bases from V and 2 bases from J; bases unmatched to any gene: 6. The CDR3 covers 15 residues. Germline CDR1 reads MDHEN; CDR2 reads SYDVKM. The CDR3 region is CASSPGQGWTYEQYF. The DNA of the CDR3 is TGTGCCAGCAGTCCGGGACAGGGGTGGACCTACGAGCAGTACTTC.

The chain is built from TRBV19 and TRBJ1-4; TRBD1 might be the D (5 bases). Germline CDR1 is LNHDA and CDR2 is SQIVND (reference sequence). V was pared by 8 bases and J by 8 bases, with 18 bases between. CDR3 length: 14 amino acids. The CDR3, as DNA: TGTGCCAGTTCCACGGGGGAGGGAATGGAAAAACTGTTTTTT. It yields the protein CASSTGEGMEKLFF. Complete variable domain (other parts from reference TRBV19 and TRBJ1-4): DGGITQSPKYLFRKEGQNVTLSCEQNLNHDAMYWYRQDPGQGLRLIYYSQIVNDFQKGDIAEGYSVSREKKESFPLTVTSAQKNPTAFYLCASSTGEGMEKLFFGSGTQLSVL.